This TCR beta chain was captured by sequencing in a study of blood T cell repertoires in COVID-19. Between the trimmed V and J ends, which lost 2 bases and 0 bases, there was a span of 8 bases. The CDR3 runs to 14 residues. The V gene's germline CDR1 is SGHRS and CDR2 YFSETQ. The repertoire was sequenced with immunoSEQ multiplex PCR; TCRdb's copy has only in-frame clones and lacks some. Among hundreds of thousands of clones listed, about 88% were seen once. Comments on this clone: Within the sample, other DNA sequences also encode this same CDR3.

This clonotype originated in a woman in her sixties with COVID-19, enrolled during active disease. The rearrangement uses TRBV5-1 and TRBJ1-1; no firm D call. The specimen sequenced was peripheral blood. The CDR3 DNA sequence: TGCGCCAGCAGCTTAGGGAGCCTGAACACTGAAGCTTTCTTT. It encodes CASSLGSLNTEAFF.